This T cell receptor beta chain was observed in a study of blood T cell repertoires in COVID-19. The data were produced by immunoSEQ multiplex PCR, yet TCRdb's version contains in-frame clones alone and is incomplete. The sample has over 600,000 clones; around 89% are singletons. This CDR3 region has 17 residues. The germline V gene has CDR1 SGHRS and CDR2 YFSETQ. V was clipped by 0 bases and J by 6 bases, with 21 bases between them. V gene TRBV5-1 combines with J gene TRBJ1-2, with D unclear. The sequence was obtained from a woman under 30 with acute or convalescent COVID-19. The specimen was peripheral blood. CDR3 loop: CASSLGATGVEGHGYTF. Written as DNA, the CDR3 is TGCGCCAGCAGCTTGGGGGCCACCGGGGTCGAAGGCCATGGCTACACCTTC.